The clone carrying this T cell receptor (beta chain) was detected only once. What it binds is not known. Sequencing used immunoSEQ multiplex PCR; TCRdb keeps in-frame clones, though not all of them. The sample lists more than 550,000 clones, 92% occurring once. CD45RO negativity and positive selection for CCR7 defined naive CD8 cells, a population that excluded terminally differentiated effector memory CD45RA+ cells. This record belongs to a study of shared clonotypes between healthy human individuals. This CDR3 comprises 13 residues. Germline-derived CDR1 and CDR2 are ENHRY and SYGVKD. Whole-study findings and limits: How much donors shared clonotypes was expected to be affected by sequencing depth. A small donor pool kept down the genetic and exposure-history diversity that was represented.

The sequencing input was naive CD8+ T cells sorted from blood. This TCR was recovered from a man under 40 in good health. This chain uses TRBV10-3 with TRBJ2-5; D call uncertain. TRBJ2-7 explains the end of the DNA better; the J call may be wrong. This CDR3 is CAISETPSYEQYF. The CDR3 bases are TGTGCCATCAGTGAGACACCTTCCTACGAGCAGTACTTC.